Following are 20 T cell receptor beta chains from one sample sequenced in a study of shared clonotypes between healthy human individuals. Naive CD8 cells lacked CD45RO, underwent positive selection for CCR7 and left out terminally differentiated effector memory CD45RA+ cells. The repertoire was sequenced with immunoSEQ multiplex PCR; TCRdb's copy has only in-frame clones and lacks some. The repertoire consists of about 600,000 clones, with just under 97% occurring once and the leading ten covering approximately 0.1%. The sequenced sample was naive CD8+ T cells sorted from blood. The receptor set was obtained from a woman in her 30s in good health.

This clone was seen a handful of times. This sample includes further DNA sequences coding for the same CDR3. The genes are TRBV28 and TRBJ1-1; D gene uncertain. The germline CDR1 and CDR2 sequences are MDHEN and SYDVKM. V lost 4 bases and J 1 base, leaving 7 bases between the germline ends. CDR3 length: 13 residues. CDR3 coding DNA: TGTGCCAGCAGTTCGACCGGGAACACTGAAGCTTTCTTT. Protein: CASSSTGNTEAFF.

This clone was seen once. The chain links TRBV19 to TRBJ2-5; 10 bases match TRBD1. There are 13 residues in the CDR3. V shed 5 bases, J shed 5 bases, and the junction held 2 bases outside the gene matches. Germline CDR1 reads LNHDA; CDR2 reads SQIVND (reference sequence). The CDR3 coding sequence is TGTGCCAGTAGTCCGGGACAGGGGGAGACCCAGTACTTC. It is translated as CASSPGQGETQYF.

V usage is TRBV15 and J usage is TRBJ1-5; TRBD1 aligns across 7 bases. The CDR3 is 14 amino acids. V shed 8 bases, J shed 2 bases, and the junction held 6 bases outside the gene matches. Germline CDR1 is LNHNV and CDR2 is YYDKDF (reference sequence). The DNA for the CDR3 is TGTGCCACCGCCATAACAGGGGGCAATCAGCCCCAGCATTTT. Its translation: CATAITGGNQPQHF.

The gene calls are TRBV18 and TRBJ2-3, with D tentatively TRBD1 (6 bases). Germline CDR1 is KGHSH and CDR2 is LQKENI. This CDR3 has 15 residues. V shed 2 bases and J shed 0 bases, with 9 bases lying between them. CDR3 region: CASSPAGVSTDTQYF. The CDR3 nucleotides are TGTGCCAGCTCACCAGCAGGGGTGAGCACAGATACGCAGTATTTT.

CDR3 nucleotides: TGTGCCAGCAGTAGCGGGGCCAATGAGCAGTTCTTC. Protein product: CASSSGANEQFF. This rearrangement joins TRBV5-4 to TRBJ2-1, with 8 bases fitting TRBD2. The CDR3 has 12 amino acids. Trimming removed 5 bases from V and 6 bases from J; junction bases left unmatched: 1. Germline lookup yields CDR1 SGHNT and CDR2 YYREEE (reference sequence).

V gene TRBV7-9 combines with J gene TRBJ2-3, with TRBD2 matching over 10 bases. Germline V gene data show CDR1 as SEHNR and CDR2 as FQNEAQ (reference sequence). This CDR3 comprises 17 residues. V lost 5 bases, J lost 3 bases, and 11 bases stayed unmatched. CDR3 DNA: TGTGCCAGCAGCGGCCGGACTAGCGGAAGAGGGACAGATACGCAGTATTTT. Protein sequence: CASSGRTSGRGTDTQYF.

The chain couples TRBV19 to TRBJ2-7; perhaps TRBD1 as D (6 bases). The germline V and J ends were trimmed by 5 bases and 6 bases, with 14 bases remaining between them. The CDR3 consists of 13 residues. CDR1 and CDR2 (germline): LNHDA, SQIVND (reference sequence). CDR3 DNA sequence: TGTGCCAGTAGTGCAACACAGGGTCCCGAGCAGTACTTC. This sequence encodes CASSATQGPEQYF.

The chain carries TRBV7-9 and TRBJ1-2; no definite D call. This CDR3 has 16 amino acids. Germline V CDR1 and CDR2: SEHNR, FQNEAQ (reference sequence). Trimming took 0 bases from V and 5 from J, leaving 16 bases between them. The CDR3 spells CASSLARVQLPYGYTF. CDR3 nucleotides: TGTGCCAGCAGCTTAGCGCGAGTACAGCTCCCTTATGGCTACACCTTC.

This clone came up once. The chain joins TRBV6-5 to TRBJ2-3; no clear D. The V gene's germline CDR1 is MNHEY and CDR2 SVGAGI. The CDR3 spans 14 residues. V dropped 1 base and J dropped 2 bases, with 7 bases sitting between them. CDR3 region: CASSYFSSTDTQYF. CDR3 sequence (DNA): TGTGCCAGCAGTTACTTCTCTTCCACAGATACGCAGTATTTT.

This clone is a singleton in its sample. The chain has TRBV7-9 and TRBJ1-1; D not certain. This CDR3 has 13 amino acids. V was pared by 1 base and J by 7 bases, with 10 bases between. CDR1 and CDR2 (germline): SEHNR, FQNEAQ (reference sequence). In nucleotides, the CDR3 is TGTGCCAGCAGCTTAGGGGCCAGCCGTGAAGCTTTCTTT. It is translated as CASSLGASREAFF. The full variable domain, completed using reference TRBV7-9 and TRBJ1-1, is DTGVSQNPRHKITKRGQNVTFRCDPISEHNRLYWYRQTLGQGPEFLTYFQNEAQLEKSRLLSDRFSAERPKGSFSTLEIQRTEQGDSAMYLCASSLGASREAFFGQGTRLTVV.

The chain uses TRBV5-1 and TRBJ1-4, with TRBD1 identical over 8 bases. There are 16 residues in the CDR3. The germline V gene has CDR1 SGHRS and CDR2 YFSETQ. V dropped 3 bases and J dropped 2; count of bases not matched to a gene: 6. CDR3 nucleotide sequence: TGCGCCAGCAGCTCGACAGGGGTCGAGACTAATGAAAAACTGTTTTTT. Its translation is CASSSTGVETNEKLFF.

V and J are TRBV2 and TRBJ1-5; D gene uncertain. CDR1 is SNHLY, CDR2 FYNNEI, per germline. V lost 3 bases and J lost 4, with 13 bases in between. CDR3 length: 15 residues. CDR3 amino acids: CASSELTATNQPQHF. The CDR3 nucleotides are TGTGCCAGCAGTGAGCTCACGGCCACGAATCAGCCCCAGCATTTT.

The CDR3 protein is CASSDRGHEQYF. The CDR3 coding sequence is TGTGCCAGCAGTGATAGGGGACACGAGCAGTACTTC. V is TRBV27 and J is TRBJ2-5; either TRBD1 or TRBD2 may supply D (5 bases each). Near its end, the DNA agrees better with TRBJ2-7, so the J call may be wrong. The CDR3 loop spans 12 amino acids. Germline V gene lookup returns CDR1 MNHEY and CDR2 SMNVEV (reference sequence).

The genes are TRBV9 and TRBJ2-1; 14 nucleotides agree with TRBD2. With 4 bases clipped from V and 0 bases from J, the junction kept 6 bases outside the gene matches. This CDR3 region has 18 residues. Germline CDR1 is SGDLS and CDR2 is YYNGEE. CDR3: CASSPGTSGRSSYNEQFF. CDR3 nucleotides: TGTGCCAGCAGCCCCGGGACTAGCGGGAGAAGCTCCTACAATGAGCAGTTCTTC.

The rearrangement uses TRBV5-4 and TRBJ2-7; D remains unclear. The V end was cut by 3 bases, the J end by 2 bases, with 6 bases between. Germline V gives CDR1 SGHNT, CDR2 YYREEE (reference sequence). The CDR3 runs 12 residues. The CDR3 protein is CASSSSTYEQYF. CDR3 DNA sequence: TGTGCCAGCAGCTCATCAACCTACGAGCAGTACTTC.

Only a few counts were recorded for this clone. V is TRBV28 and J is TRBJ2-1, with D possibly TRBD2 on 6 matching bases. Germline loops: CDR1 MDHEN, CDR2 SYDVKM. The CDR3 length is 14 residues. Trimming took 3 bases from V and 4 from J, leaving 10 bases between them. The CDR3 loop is CASSLRGGYNEQFF. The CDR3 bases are TGTGCCAGCAGTTTGAGGGGAGGTTACAATGAGCAGTTCTTC. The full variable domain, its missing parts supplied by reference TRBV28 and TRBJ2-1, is DVKVTQSSRYLVKRTGEKVFLECVQDMDHENMFWYRQDPGLGLRLIYFSYDVKMKEKGDIPEGYSVSREKKERFSLILESASTNQTSMYLCASSLRGGYNEQFFGPGTRLTVL.

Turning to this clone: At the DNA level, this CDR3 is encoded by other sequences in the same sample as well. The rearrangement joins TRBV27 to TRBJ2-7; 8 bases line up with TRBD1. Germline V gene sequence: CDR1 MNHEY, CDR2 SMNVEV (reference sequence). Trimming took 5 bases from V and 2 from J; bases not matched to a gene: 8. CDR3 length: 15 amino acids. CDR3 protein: CASSIAGTGTYEQYF. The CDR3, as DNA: TGTGCCAGCAGTATTGCCGGGACAGGTACCTACGAGCAGTACTTC.

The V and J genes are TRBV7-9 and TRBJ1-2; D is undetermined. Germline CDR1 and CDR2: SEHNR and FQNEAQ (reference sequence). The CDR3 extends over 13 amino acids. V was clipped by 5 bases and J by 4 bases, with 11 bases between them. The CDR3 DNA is TGTGCCAGCAGCCCAACTGAAAGCTATGGCTACACCTTC. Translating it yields CASSPTESYGYTF.

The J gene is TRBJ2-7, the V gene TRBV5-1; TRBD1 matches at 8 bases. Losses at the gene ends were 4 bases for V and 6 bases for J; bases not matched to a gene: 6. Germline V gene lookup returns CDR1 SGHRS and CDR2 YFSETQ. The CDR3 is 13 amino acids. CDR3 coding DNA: TGCGCCAGCAGCAAAGGACAGGGTACCGAGCAGTACTTC. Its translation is CASSKGQGTEQYF.

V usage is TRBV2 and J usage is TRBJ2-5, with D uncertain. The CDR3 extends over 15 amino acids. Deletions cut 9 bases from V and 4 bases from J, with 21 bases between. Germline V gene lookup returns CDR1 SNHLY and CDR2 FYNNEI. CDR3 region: CASCSRPAPGETQYF. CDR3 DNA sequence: TGTGCCAGTTGTTCCAGGCCTGCCCCTGGAGAGACCCAGTACTTC.